The 26 T cell receptor beta chains below come from one sample, sequenced in a study of blood T cell repertoires in COVID-19. Generated by immunoSEQ multiplex PCR, the TCRdb table keeps only in-frame clones and is missing some. Here the sample spans around 140,000 clones, over 70% being singletons. Sequenced sample: peripheral blood. The receptor set was obtained from a man aged 45-65 years with active COVID-19.

The chain carries TRBV4-2 and TRBJ1-1; maybe TRBD1 (6 bases). Per germline, CDR1 LGHNA and CDR2 YNFKEQ. The CDR3 consists of 17 residues. V was trimmed by 4 bases and J by 4 bases, leaving 22 bases between them. The CDR3 region has the DNA TGTGCCAGCAGCCGCGGCTTCCGGCCACAGGGTTCCACTGAAGCTTTCTTT. This codes for CASSRGFRPQGSTEAFF.

This clone has ten or more counts. J is TRBJ2-1 and V is TRBV4-3; 8 nucleotides agree with TRBD1. The CDR3 consists of 14 residues. Germline lookup yields CDR1 LGHNA and CDR2 YSLEER. Unmatched junction bases numbered 3, after V lost 1 base and J lost 7 bases. DNA of the CDR3: TGCGCCAGCAGCCAAGCTTACAGGGGGAATGAGCAGTTCTTC. Translation: CASSQAYRGNEQFF.

The genes are TRBV7-9 and TRBJ2-3; 9 nucleotides agree with TRBD1. CDR1 and CDR2 from the germline V gene are SEHNR and FQNEAQ (reference sequence). This CDR3 spans 16 amino acids. V shed 2 bases, J shed 4 bases, and the junction held 7 bases outside the gene matches. CDR3 amino acids: CASSLFRQGVADTQYF. The CDR3 DNA reads as TGTGCCAGCAGCTTATTCAGACAGGGGGTGGCAGATACGCAGTATTTT.

The gene calls are TRBV2 and TRBJ1-1; D is unclear. The CDR3 is 13 amino acids. Per the germline V gene, CDR1 is SNHLY and CDR2 is FYNNEI. Trimming stripped 7 bases from V and 0 bases from J, with 9 bases between. The CDR3 spells CASNARMNTEAFF. CDR3 in DNA: TGTGCCAGCAATGCCAGGATGAACACTGAAGCTTTCTTT.

The chain has TRBV7-9 and TRBJ2-3, with 8 bases lining up with TRBD2. Germline values: CDR1 SEHNR, CDR2 FQNEAQ (reference sequence). CDR3 length: 16 residues. The J segment lost 5 bases and the V segment lost 4 bases, leaving 11 bases of the junction unmatched. For the CDR3, the DNA is TGTGCCAGCAGCTCCCCGACTAGCGCTGCGGTAGATACGCAGTATTTT. Translated, it gives CASSSPTSAAVDTQYF.

The V and J genes are TRBV7-7 and TRBJ2-3; D possibly corresponds to TRBD2 (7 bases). The ends were cut back, 2 bases at V and 0 bases at J, with 9 bases in the middle. The CDR3 loop spans 15 amino acids. Germline V gives CDR1 SSHAT, CDR2 FNYEAQ (reference sequence). Written as DNA, the CDR3 is TGTGCCAGCAGCTTAAGGGGGGGTAGCACAGATACGCAGTATTTT. Translated, it gives CASSLRGGSTDTQYF.

The chain carries TRBV4-1 and TRBJ2-1, with 9 positions matching TRBD2. Germline CDR1 MGHRA, CDR2 YSYEKL. Trimming removed 4 bases from V and 4 bases from J; junction bases left unmatched: 11. CDR3 length equals 17 residues. The CDR3 protein is CASSLFGASGVYNEQFF. The CDR3, as DNA: TGCGCCAGCAGCCTTTTTGGGGCTAGCGGGGTTTACAATGAGCAGTTCTTC.

The CDR3 sequence: CASSDPGQGYGYTF. The DNA for the CDR3 is TGTGCCAGCAGTGACCCGGGACAGGGCTATGGCTACACCTTC. This chain connects TRBV25-1 to TRBJ1-2; 9 nucleotides agree with TRBD1. The CDR3 covers 14 residues. V shed 3 bases and J 4 bases; nucleotides not matched to a gene: 3. Germline V gene data show CDR1 as MGHDK and CDR2 as SYGVNS.

CDR3 sequence reads: CASSDSSLSQGDQPQHF. CDR3 DNA sequence: TGTGCCAGTAGTGACTCTTCCTTATCACAGGGGGATCAGCCCCAGCATTTT. V usage is TRBV19 and J usage is TRBJ1-5; TRBD1 aligns across 8 bases. Germline lookup yields CDR1 LNHDA and CDR2 SQIVND (reference sequence). Unmatched junction bases numbered 14, after V lost 5 bases and J lost 5 bases. The CDR3 runs 17 residues. Drawing the rest from reference TRBV19 and TRBJ1-5, the complete variable domain is DGGITQSPKYLFRKEGQNVTLSCEQNLNHDAMYWYRQDPGQGLRLIYYSQIVNDFQKGDIAEGYSVSREKKESFPLTVTSAQKNPTAFYLCASSDSSLSQGDQPQHFGDGTRLSIL.

V and J are TRBV19 and TRBJ2-1; 10 bases fit TRBD1. Germline V CDR1 and CDR2: LNHDA, SQIVND (reference sequence). V shed 5 bases and J 2 bases; nucleotides not matched to a gene: 3. There are 15 residues in the CDR3. The CDR3 coding sequence is TGTGCCAGTAGTTTTGGGACAGGGGCCTACAATGAGCAGTTCTTC. Its translation is CASSFGTGAYNEQFF.

The chain couples TRBV11-2 to TRBJ2-3, with 16 bases identical to TRBD2. Germline values: CDR1 SGHAT, CDR2 FQNNGV. The CDR3 is made up of 18 amino acids. V shed 2 bases and J 8 bases; nucleotides not matched to a gene: 10. This chain's CDR3 is CASSLLKGLAGGYGTQYF. CDR3 DNA sequence: TGTGCCAGCAGCTTATTGAAGGGACTAGCGGGGGGGTACGGTACGCAGTATTTT.

The J gene is TRBJ1-6, the V gene TRBV19, with D uncertain. Germline CDR1 LNHDA, CDR2 SQIVND (reference sequence). Trimming left V 8 bases short and J 4 bases short, with 12 bases between. The CDR3 totals 14 residues. This CDR3 is CASSIAVYNSPLHF. The CDR3 nucleotides are TGTGCCAGTTCCATCGCGGTTTATAATTCACCCCTCCACTTT.

The chain joins TRBV6-6 to TRBJ2-2, with 16 bases fitting TRBD2. The CDR3 contains 16 residues. The V gene's germline CDR1 is MNHNY and CDR2 SVGAGI (reference sequence). J gave up 6 bases and V 2 bases, and 0 bases lay outside the gene matches. Written as DNA, the CDR3 is TGTGCCAGCAGTTACGGGACTAGCGGGGGGGCCGGGGAGCTGTTTTTT. Its protein is CASSYGTSGGAGELFF.

This clone showed up just once. This chain joins TRBV18 and TRBJ1-1; D may be TRBD1 (5 bases). The CDR3 spans 15 residues. Trimming removed 3 bases at V and 1 base at J, with 12 bases between. Germline assignment: CDR1 KGHSH and CDR2 LQKENI. The CDR3 here is CASSPGGGTNTEAFF. The CDR3 nucleotides are TGTGCCAGCTCACCGGGGGGGGGTACGAACACTGAAGCTTTCTTT.

This chain joins TRBV3-1 (or the pseudogene TRBV3-2) and TRBJ1-2, with 8 bases that match TRBD1. Germline V gives CDR1 LGHDT, CDR2 YNNKEL (reference sequence). This CDR3 spans 17 amino acids. V trimming: 4 bases; J trimming: 4 bases; junction bases outside the gene matches: 14. In DNA, the CDR3 is TGTGCCAGCAGCCGCCTACCTCAGGGGGCGAGGAGCTATGGCTACACCTTC. It codes for CASSRLPQGARSYGYTF.

The chain carries TRBV21-1 and TRBJ1-5; the tabulated D call, TRBD1, remains unverified against the DNA. TRBV21-1 is a recognized pseudogene. This CDR3 comprises 18 residues. CDR3 sequence reads: CASSPSILDRGRNQPQHF. The DNA for the CDR3 is TGTGCCAGCAGCCCATCCATACTAGACAGGGGCCGTAATCAGCCCCAGCATTTT.

The chain uses TRBV2 and TRBJ2-7; TRBD2 matches at 9 bases. The CDR3 consists of 15 residues. Germline CDR1 reads SNHLY; CDR2 reads FYNNEI. Germline trimming cut 5 bases from V and 1 base from J; bases unmatched to any gene: 6. CDR3 DNA sequence: TGTGCCAGCAGTTCTAGCGGGGCTGCTTCCTACGAGCAGTACTTC. Residues: CASSSSGAASYEQYF. Using reference TRBV2 and TRBJ2-7 for the parts outside the CDR3, the full variable domain is EPEVTQTPSHQVTQMGQEVILRCVPISNHLYFYWYRQILGQKVEFLVSFYNNEISEKSEIFDDQFSVERPDGSNFTLKIRSTKLEDSAMYFCASSSSGAASYEQYFGPGTRLTVT.

The genes are TRBV5-6 and TRBJ2-1; 7 bases are a match to TRBD1. This CDR3 is 13 amino acids long. The junction had 6 bases not matched to a gene; V was cut back by 3 bases and J by 9 bases. CDR1 and CDR2 from the germline V gene are SGHDT and YYEEEE. CDR3 region: CASSSHRGSEQFF. For the CDR3, the DNA is TGTGCCAGCAGCTCGCACAGGGGTAGTGAGCAGTTCTTC.

This sequence joins TRBV27 and TRBJ2-7; a weak D match, TRBD1 (6 bases). CDR3 length: 14 amino acids. The V gene's germline CDR1 is MNHEY and CDR2 SMNVEV (reference sequence). V was pared by 2 bases and J by 7 bases, with 15 bases between. The DNA of the CDR3 is TGTGCCAGCAGTTTAAGTTGGACAGCTGAGGAGCAGTACTTC. As protein: CASSLSWTAEEQYF.

The rearrangement joins TRBV7-2 to TRBJ1-2; D is unclear. Germline CDR1 SGHTA, CDR2 FQGNSA. This CDR3 has 14 amino acids. Trimming left V 8 bases short and J 7 bases short, with 20 bases between. CDR3 in DNA: TGTGCCAGCGCCGGCGGTGGAAAGGGAGCTGGCTACACCTTC. Translation gives CASAGGGKGAGYTF.

The chain employs TRBV6-4 and TRBJ2-3, with TRBD2 as a possible D gene (6 bases). Germline V gene sequence: CDR1 MRHNA, CDR2 SNTAGT. CDR3 length: 14 amino acids. The V end lost 6 bases, the J end lost 6 bases, and 16 bases lay between the germline ends. Here the CDR3 reads CASSFDSGVDTQYF. The CDR3 nucleotides read TGTGCCAGCAGCTTCGACTCGGGGGTCGATACGCAGTATTTT.

With regard to this clone: Other DNA sequences in this sample translate to the same CDR3. This chain joins TRBV19 and TRBJ2-5; 14 bases line up with TRBD2. The CDR3 totals 16 residues. The V and J ends lost 1 base and 4 bases, in that order; junction bases with no gene match: 2. The V gene's germline CDR1 is LNHDA and CDR2 SQIVND (reference sequence). In nucleotides, the CDR3 is TGTGCCAGTAGTATAGGGGGGACTAGCGGGGGAGAGACCCAGTACTTC. Residues: CASSIGGTSGGETQYF. The full variable domain, in which reference TRBV19 and TRBJ2-5 provide the parts outside the CDR3, is DGGITQSPKYLFRKEGQNVTLSCEQNLNHDAMYWYRQDPGQGLRLIYYSQIVNDFQKGDIAEGYSVSREKKESFPLTVTSAQKNPTAFYLCASSIGGTSGGETQYFGPGTRLLVL.

J is TRBJ1-4 and V is TRBV4-3; TRBD1 matches 7 bases. V shed 1 base, J shed 0 bases, and the junction held 8 bases outside the gene matches. The CDR3 length is 18 residues. CDR1 LGHNA and CDR2 YSLEER come from the germline V gene. The CDR3: CASSQGQGIASTNEKLFF. The DNA for the CDR3 is TGCGCCAGCAGCCAAGGACAGGGTATCGCTTCAACTAATGAAAAACTGTTTTTT.

The V gene is TRBV29-1, the J gene TRBJ1-2; TRBD1 aligns across 8 bases. V lost 6 bases and J lost 6; bases outside the gene matches: 6. This CDR3 contains 12 residues. Germline loops: CDR1 SQVTM, CDR2 ANQGSEA. This CDR3 reads CSVPRQGNGYTF. The CDR3 nucleotides read TGCAGCGTACCCAGACAGGGGAATGGCTACACCTTC.

The chain recombines TRBV9 with TRBJ1-2, with 8 bases aligning to TRBD1. Trimming cost V 5 bases and J 0 bases; bases outside gene matches: 3. The germline V gene encodes CDR1 SGDLS and CDR2 YYNGEE. The CDR3 has 14 amino acids. In DNA form, the CDR3 reads TGTGCCAGCAGTCGGACAGGGTCTAACTATGGCTACACCTTC. Translated: CASSRTGSNYGYTF.

J is TRBJ2-3 and V is TRBV2, with TRBD2 as a possible D gene (6 bases). V was trimmed by 8 bases and J by 0 bases, leaving 15 bases between them. The CDR3 sequence is 15 residues long. Germline CDR1 is SNHLY and CDR2 is FYNNEI. CDR3 sequence: CASRDGDSSTDTQYF. The CDR3, as DNA: TGTGCCAGCCGGGACGGGGACTCTAGCACAGATACGCAGTATTTT. The full variable domain, with the rest looked up from reference TRBV2 and TRBJ2-3, is EPEVTQTPSHQVTQMGQEVILRCVPISNHLYFYWYRQILGQKVEFLVSFYNNEISEKSEIFDDQFSVERPDGSNFTLKIRSTKLEDSAMYFCASRDGDSSTDTQYFGPGTRLTVL.